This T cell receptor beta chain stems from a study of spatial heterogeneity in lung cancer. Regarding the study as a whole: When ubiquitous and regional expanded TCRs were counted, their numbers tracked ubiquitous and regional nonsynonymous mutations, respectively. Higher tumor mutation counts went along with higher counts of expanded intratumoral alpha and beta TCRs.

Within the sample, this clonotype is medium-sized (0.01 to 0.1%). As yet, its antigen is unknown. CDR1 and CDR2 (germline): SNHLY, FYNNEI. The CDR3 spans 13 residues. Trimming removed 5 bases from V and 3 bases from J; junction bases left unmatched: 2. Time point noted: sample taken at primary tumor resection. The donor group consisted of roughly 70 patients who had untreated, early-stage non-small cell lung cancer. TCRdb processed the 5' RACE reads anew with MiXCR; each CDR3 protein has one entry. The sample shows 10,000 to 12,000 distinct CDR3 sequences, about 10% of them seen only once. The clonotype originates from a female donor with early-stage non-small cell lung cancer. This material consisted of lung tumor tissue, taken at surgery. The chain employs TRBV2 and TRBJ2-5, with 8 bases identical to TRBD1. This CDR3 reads CASSKDREETQYF. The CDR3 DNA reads TGTGCCAGCAGTAAGGACAGGGAAGAGACCCAGTACTTC.